Below, one T cell receptor (beta chain) is given with its context. Its antigen remains unknown. Genes here carry mouse names. The DNA ends 3 residues before the CDR3 does, and the rest of the CDR3 is filled in from the germline J gene. The same CDR3 can be traced to other DNA sequences in this sample. The data were taken from a study of CD8+ T cells in alopecia areata. Looking at the study overall: Skin was taken from 6-12-month-old C3H/HeJ graft donors that had spontaneous alopecia and grafted onto approximately 7-10-week-old female C3H/HeJ mice. Regarding the study as a whole: TCR sharing was clearer in mice than between patients, perhaps partly owing to patient HLA diversity. Lesional scalp displayed greater clonality than normal scalp, most notably in alopecia totalis/universalis. Normal skin's resident alphabeta T cells are also sequenced in scalp samples.

cDNA prepared by RNA extraction and subsequent reverse transcription served as the template for sequencing. Measured with immunoSEQ multiplex PCR; TCRdb has only the in-frame clones, and not every one. Singletons are absent from the sample, which has 250,000 or so clones. CDR1 and CDR2 (germline): FNHDT, SITEND (reference sequence). The CDR3 is 16 residues long. Unmatched junction bases numbered 2, after V lost 3 bases and J lost 3 bases. Scientists pooled cutaneous lymph node cells and sorted them on CD4, CD8alpha, NKG2D, NKG2ACE and other markers. The chain recombines TRBV19 with TRBJ1-6; 11 nucleotides align to TRBD1. TRBJ1-6 is known as an ORF, though its function is uncertain. Sequencing was performed on CD4+ T cells sorted from a lymph node. The source of this sequence is a C3H/HeJ mouse with alopecia areata. This mouse strain has H2-k as its MHC haplotype. Incomplete CDR3 DNA: TGTGCCAGCAGTAAAGGGACAGGGGGCTATAATTCGCCC. This encodes CASSKGTGGYNSP. The complete CDR3 protein is CASSKGTGGYNSPLYF.